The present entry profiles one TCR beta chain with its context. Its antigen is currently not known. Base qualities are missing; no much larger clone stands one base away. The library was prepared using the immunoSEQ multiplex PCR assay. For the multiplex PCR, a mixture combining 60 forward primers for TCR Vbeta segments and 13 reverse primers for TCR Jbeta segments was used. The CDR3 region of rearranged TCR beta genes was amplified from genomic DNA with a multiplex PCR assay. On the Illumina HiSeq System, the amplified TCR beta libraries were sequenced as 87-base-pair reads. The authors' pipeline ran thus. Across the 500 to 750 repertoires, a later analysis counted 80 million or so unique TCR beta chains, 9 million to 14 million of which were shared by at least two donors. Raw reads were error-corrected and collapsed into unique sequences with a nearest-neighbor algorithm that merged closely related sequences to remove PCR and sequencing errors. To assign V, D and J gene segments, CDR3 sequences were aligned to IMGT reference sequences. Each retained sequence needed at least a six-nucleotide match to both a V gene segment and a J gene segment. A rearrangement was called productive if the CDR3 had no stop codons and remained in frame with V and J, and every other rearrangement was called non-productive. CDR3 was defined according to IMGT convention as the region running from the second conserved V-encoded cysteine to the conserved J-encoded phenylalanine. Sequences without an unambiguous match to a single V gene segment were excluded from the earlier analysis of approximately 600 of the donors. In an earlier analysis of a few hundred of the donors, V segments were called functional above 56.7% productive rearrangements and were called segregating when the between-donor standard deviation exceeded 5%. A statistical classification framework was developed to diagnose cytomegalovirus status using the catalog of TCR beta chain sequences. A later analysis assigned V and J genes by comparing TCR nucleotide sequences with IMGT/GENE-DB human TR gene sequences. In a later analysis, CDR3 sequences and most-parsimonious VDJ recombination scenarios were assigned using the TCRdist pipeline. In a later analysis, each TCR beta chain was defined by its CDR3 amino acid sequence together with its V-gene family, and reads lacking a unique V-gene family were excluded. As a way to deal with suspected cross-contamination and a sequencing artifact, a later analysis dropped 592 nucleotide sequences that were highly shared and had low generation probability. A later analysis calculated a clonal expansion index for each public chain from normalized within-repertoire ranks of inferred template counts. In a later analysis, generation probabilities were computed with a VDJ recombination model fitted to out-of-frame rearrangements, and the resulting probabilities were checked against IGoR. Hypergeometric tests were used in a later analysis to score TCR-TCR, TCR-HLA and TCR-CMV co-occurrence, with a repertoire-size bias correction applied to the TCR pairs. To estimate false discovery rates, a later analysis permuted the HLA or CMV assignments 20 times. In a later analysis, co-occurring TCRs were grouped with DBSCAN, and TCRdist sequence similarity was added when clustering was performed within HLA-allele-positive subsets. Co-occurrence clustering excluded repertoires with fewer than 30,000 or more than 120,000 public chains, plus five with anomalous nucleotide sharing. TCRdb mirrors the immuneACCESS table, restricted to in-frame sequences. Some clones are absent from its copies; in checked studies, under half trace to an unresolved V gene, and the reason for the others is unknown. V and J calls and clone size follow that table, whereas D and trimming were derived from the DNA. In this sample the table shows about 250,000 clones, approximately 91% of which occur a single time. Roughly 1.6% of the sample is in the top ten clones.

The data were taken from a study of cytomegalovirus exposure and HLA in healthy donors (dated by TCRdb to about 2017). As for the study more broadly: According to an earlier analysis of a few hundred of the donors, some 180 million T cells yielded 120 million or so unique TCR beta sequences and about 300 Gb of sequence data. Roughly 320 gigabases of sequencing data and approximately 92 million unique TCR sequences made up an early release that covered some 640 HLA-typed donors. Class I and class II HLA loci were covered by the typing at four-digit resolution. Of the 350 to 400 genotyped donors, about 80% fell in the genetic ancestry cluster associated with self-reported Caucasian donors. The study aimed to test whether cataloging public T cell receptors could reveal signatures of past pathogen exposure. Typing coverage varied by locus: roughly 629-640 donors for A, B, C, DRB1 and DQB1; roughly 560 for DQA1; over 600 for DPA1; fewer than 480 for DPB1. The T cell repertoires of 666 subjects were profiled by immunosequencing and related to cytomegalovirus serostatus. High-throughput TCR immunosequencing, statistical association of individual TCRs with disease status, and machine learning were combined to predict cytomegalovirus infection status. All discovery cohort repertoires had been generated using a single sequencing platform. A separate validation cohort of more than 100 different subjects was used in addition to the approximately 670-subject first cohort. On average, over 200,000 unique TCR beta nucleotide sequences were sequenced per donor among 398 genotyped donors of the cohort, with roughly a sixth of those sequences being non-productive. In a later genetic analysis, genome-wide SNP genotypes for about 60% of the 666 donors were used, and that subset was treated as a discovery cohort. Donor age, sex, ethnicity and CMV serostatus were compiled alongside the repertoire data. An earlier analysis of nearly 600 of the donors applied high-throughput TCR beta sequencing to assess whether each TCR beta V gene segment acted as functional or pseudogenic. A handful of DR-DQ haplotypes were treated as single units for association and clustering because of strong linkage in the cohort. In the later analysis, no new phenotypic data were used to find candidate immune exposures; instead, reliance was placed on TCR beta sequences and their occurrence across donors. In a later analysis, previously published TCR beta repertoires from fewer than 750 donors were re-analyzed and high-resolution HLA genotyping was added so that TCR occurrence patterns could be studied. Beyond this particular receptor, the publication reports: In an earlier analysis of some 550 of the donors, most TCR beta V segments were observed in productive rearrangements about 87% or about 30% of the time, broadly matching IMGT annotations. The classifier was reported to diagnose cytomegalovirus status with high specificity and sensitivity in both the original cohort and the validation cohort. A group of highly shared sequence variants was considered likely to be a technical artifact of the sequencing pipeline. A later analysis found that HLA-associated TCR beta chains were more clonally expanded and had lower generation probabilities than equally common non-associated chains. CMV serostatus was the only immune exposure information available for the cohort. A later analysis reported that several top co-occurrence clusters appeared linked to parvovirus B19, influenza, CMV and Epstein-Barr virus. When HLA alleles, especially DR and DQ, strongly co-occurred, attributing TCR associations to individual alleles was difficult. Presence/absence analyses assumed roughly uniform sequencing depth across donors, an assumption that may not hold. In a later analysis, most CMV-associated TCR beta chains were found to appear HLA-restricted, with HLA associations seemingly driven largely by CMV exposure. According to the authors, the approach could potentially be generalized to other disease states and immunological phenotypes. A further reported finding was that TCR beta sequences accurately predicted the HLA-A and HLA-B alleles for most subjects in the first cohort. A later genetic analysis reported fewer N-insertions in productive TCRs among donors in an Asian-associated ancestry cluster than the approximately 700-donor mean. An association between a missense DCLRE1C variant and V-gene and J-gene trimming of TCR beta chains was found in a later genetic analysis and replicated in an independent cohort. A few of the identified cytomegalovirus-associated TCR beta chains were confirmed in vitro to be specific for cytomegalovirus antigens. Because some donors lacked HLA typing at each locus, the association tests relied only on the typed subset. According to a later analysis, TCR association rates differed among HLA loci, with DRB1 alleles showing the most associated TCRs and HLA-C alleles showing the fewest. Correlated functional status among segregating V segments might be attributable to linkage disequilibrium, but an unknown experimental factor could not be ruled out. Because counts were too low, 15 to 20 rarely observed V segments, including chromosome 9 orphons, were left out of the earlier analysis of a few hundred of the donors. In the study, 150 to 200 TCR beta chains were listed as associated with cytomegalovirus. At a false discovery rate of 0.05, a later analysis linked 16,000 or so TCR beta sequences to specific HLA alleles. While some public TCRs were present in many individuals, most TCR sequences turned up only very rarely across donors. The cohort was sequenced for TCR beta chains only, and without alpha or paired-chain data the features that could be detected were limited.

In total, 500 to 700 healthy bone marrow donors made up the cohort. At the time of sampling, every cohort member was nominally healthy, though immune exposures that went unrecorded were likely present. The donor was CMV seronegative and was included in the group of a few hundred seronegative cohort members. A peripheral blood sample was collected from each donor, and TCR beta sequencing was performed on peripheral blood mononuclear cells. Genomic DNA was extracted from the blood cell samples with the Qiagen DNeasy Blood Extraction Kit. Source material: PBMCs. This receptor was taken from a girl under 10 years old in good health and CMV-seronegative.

Here the CDR3 is given as CASSPLGQGTNEQFF. The DNA is as follows: TGTGCCAGCTCCCCCCTCGGACAGGGGACTAATGAGCAGTTCTTC. The rearrangement joined TRBV18 to TRBJ2-1, with 9 bases matching TRBD1. From a lookup of the germline V gene, CDR1 and CDR2 are KGHSH and LQKENI. The germline V and J ends show losses of 6 bases and 7 bases respectively, and no gene match explains 10 bases of the junction. The CDR3 contains 15 residues, cysteine and phenylalanine counted. Kept here is only the CDR3 DNA, which spans 45 bases and is read in frame from base 1.